The rows below give T cell receptor beta chains drawn from one sample of a study of shared clonotypes between healthy human individuals. Produced via immunoSEQ multiplex PCR; TCRdb's table is partial and in-frame only. The sample includes roughly 2.5 million clones, approximately 94% of them seen just once. The sequencing sample was made of naive CD4+ T cells sorted from blood. Every receptor here comes from a man between 18 and 29 years old in good health. Both conserved end residues are part of each CDR3. The order of the fields is CDR3 DNA, CDR3 protein, V gene, J gene, CDR3 length, clone size, D gene. A D gene is named only where the DNA matches it firmly. The size of a clone is reported for some rows only, either as once, few or many, or as a class for expanded clones.

TGTGCCAGCAGTCGCGACAGGAGCTCCTACAATGAGCAGTTCTTC	CASSRDRSSYNEQFF	TRBV6-1	TRBJ2-1	15	NA	NA
TGCGCCAGCCGACAGAACGGACAGACAGCAGATACGCAGTATTTT	CASRQNGQTADTQYF	TRBV5-1	TRBJ2-3	15	NA	NA
TGTGCCAGCGCGGGGGGGCTCGGAGACACCATATATTTT	CASAGGLGDTIYF	TRBV19	TRBJ1-3	13	NA	NA
TGCGCCAGCAGCTTTGGGAGGGAGGGCACAGATACGCAGTATTTT	CASSFGREGTDTQYF	TRBV5-1	TRBJ2-3	15	once	TRBD2
TGTGCCAGTAAGGATTCGGAGTTCTATGGCTACACCTTC	CASKDSEFYGYTF	TRBV19	TRBJ1-2	13	NA	NA
TGTGCCAGCTCACCAAGTGGTGGGGCCAGGGTATACGAGCAGTACTTC	CASSPSGGARVYEQYF	TRBV18	TRBJ2-7	16	once	NA
TGCAGCGCGGGACAGGGTGGTCTTAACTATGGCTACACCTTC	CSAGQGGLNYGYTF	TRBV29-1	TRBJ1-2	14	once	TRBD1
TGTGCCAGTAGATCCGCCCGGTTAGCGAACACTGAAGCTTTCTTT	CASRSARLANTEAFF	TRBV19	TRBJ1-1	15	few	NA
TGTGCCACCAGTCCGAGACTCGAAGGGATTAACGAGCAGTACTTC	CATSPRLEGINEQYF	TRBV15	TRBJ2-7	15	NA	NA
TGCAGCGTCGCCCGGGACAGGGTACAGGGCTACACCTTC	CSVARDRVQGYTF	TRBV29-1	TRBJ1-2	13	NA	TRBD1
TGTGCCAGCAGTTTTCGCGGGAACCTCCCCACTGAAGCTTTCTTT	CASSFRGNLPTEAFF	TRBV27	TRBJ1-1	15	NA	NA
TGTGCCAGCAGTGCGGACAGTAGAGTTTACGAGCAGTACTTC	CASSADSRVYEQYF	TRBV27	TRBJ2-7	14	NA	NA
TGTGCCAGCAGTGAACCCTTCCGGGACAGGGAAGAAAAACTGTTTTTT	CASSEPFRDREEKLFF	TRBV6-1	TRBJ1-4	16	NA	TRBD1
TGTGCCAGCAGTTCACAGGGAACCTACGGGAATGAAAAACTGTTTTTT	CASSSQGTYGNEKLFF	TRBV5-6	TRBJ1-4	16	NA	NA
TGTGCCAGTCGGACAGGGGGTAGGACTGAAGCTTTCTTT	CASRTGGRTEAFF	TRBV6-6	TRBJ1-1	13	NA	TRBD1
TGTGCCAGCAGTTTCAACAGGGCCCCCTACGAGCAGTACTTC	CASSFNRAPYEQYF	TRBV28	TRBJ2-7	14	NA	NA
TGTGCCAGCAGCTTAGTGCCCCCAGGGGACTCCCCGATCGAAAAACTGTTTTTT	CASSLVPPGDSPIEKLFF	TRBV7-6	TRBJ1-4	18	NA	NA
TGTGCCAGCAGCGTAGGTCTACCGGGCACCGGGGAGCTGTTTTTT	CASSVGLPGTGELFF	TRBV9	TRBJ2-2	15	NA	NA
TGTGCCAGCAGTGAAGGGGTGCGCAGCGGGTACTTTAGCAATCAGCCCCAGCATTTT	CASSEGVRSGYFSNQPQHF	TRBV6-1	TRBJ1-5	19	NA	NA
TGTGCCAGCAGACGAGGGTCTGGGGCCAACGTCCTGACTTTC	CASRRGSGANVLTF	TRBV6-6	TRBJ2-6	14	NA	NA
TGCAGCGTTGTGGGCCCACAGGGGGGAGTTACTGAAGCTTTCTTT	CSVVGPQGGVTEAFF	TRBV29-1	TRBJ1-1	15	once	TRBD1
TGTGCCTGGAGGGGGGATTACTCCGCCGGGGAGCTGTTTTTT	CAWRGDYSAGELFF	TRBV30	TRBJ2-2	14	NA	NA
TGTGCCAGCAGGGAACAGTTCCTAAGCGAGCAGTACTTC	CASREQFLSEQYF	TRBV6-5	TRBJ2-7	13	NA	NA
TGTGCCAGCAGTTCGAAGGGTCTTCCTAACCAGCCCCAGCATTTT	CASSSKGLPNQPQHF	TRBV28	TRBJ1-5	15	NA	NA